This T cell receptor beta chain was identified during a study of blood T cell repertoires in COVID-19. About this clone: Different DNA sequences within this sample yield the same CDR3.

TCRdb's table, derived via immunoSEQ multiplex PCR, lists solely in-frame clones and lacks some. The repertoire holds 360,000 or so clones, with under 90% as singletons. The participants were between about 18 and 90 years old and came from 24 US areas. With 3 bases removed from V and 4 bases from J, the gap between germline ends came to 4 bases. The CDR3 sequence is 12 residues long. Material for sequencing was PBMCs or T cells enriched from blood (not recorded which). The rearrangement joins TRBV12-3 or TRBV12-4 to TRBJ2-1; no reliable D call. The sequence was collected from a woman under 40 who had recovered from COVID-19. As DNA, the CDR3 is TGTGCCAGCAGTTTGAGGTACAATGAGCAGTTCTTC. This translates into CASSLRYNEQFF.